This T cell receptor beta chain stems from a study of CD8 T cells in ankylosing spondylitis. Study-wide points: Blood of patients with ankylosing spondylitis appeared to be characterized by a TCR beta motif of about eight highly homologous variants. Matched ankylosing spondylitis synovial fluid reportedly showed significant enrichment of disease-linked clones.

Making use of molecular barcodes, quantitative 5'-RACE generated TCR beta libraries. Via MiXCR, TCRdb re-called the 5' RACE reads, giving one row per CDR3 protein. The sample holds 30,000 to 45,000 distinct CDR3 sequences, roughly 13% seen once. This clonotype was seen repeatedly, ten times or more. What it recognizes is unknown. The origin of this receptor is a male donor with ankylosing spondylitis. Sequencing was performed on synovial fluid, either unsorted or a sorted T cell fraction (not recorded which).

The CDR3 coding sequence is TGCAGTGCTAGAGATCGGGCACTAGCACTGGTCTACGAGCAGTACTTC. Protein product: CSARDRALALVYEQYF. This rearrangement joins TRBV20-1 to TRBJ2-7, with a weak D call TRBD2 (6 bases). CDR1 and CDR2 from the germline V gene are DFQATT and SNEGSKA (reference sequence). The CDR3 is 16 amino acids. Trimming took 0 bases from V and 3 from J, leaving 18 bases between them.